These 32 T cell receptor beta chains came from one sample sequenced in a study of blood T cell repertoires in COVID-19. Profiled with immunoSEQ multiplex PCR; TCRdb holds only in-frame clones, not every one. The data show roughly 40,000 clones, around 84% seen once. The sample was peripheral blood. The source is a man aged 65-85 years with acute or convalescent COVID-19.

The genes are TRBV5-5 and TRBJ1-2; D unresolved. In germline, CDR1 is SGHKS, CDR2 YYEKEE (reference sequence). This CDR3 is built from 12 residues. V was shortened by 0 bases and J by 4 bases, with 4 bases between the two germline ends. The CDR3 nucleotides read TGTGCCAGCAGCTTGGAAGCCTATGGCTACACCTTC. Protein product: CASSLEAYGYTF.

In its sample, this clone was seen a few times. The chain carries TRBV30 and TRBJ2-7; D might be TRBD1 (6 bases). Germline V lookup: CDR1 GTSNPN, CDR2 SVGIG (reference sequence). Trimming removed 3 bases at V and 5 bases at J, with 14 bases between. The CDR3 is 13 amino acids. Written as DNA, the CDR3 is TGTGCCTGGAGGGGCAACAGGGACCACGAGCAGTACTTC. This encodes CAWRGNRDHEQYF.

The chain links TRBV19 to TRBJ2-1; 7 nucleotides agree with TRBD2. CDR3 length: 15 residues. Looked up from germline, CDR1 is LNHDA and CDR2 is SQIVND (reference sequence). J lost 0 bases, V lost 3 bases, and 2 bases had no gene match. This chain's CDR3 is CASSMGGRSYNEQFF. The CDR3 DNA reads as TGTGCCAGTAGTATGGGAGGGCGCTCCTACAATGAGCAGTTCTTC.

The chain joins TRBV5-8 to TRBJ2-7, with D tentatively TRBD2 (6 bases). V was trimmed by 1 base and J by 4 bases, leaving 12 bases between them. Per germline, CDR1 SGHTS and CDR2 YDEGEE. The CDR3 sequence is 14 residues long. The CDR3 region is CASSLRGLGYEQYF. CDR3 DNA: TGTGCCAGCAGCTTGCGGGGGTTGGGGTACGAGCAGTACTTC.

The gene calls are TRBV27 and TRBJ2-2, with TRBD1 matching over 11 bases. The ends lost 7 bases at V and 7 bases at J; junction bases unmatched: 8. The length of the CDR3 is 15 residues. Germline CDR1 reads MNHEY; CDR2 reads SMNVEV (reference sequence). Here the CDR3 reads CASNSGTGGSGELFF. The CDR3 coding sequence is TGTGCCAGCAACTCCGGGACAGGGGGGAGCGGGGAGCTGTTTTTT.

V usage is TRBV5-1 and J usage is TRBJ2-2; 8 bases are shared with TRBD2. This CDR3 is 19 amino acids long. The junction had 10 bases not matched to a gene; V was cut back by 0 bases and J by 0 bases. Germline lookup yields CDR1 SGHRS and CDR2 YFSETQ. The CDR3: CASSLAYYPGGTNTGELFF. The CDR3 nucleotides are TGCGCCAGCAGCTTGGCCTACTATCCGGGGGGGACGAACACCGGGGAGCTGTTTTTT. The complete variable domain, with remaining parts taken from reference TRBV5-1 and TRBJ2-2, reads KAGVTQTPRYLIKTRGQQVTLSCSPISGHRSVSWYQQTPGQGLQFLFEYFSETQRNKGNFPGRFSGRQFSNSRSEMNVSTLELGDSALYLCASSLAYYPGGTNTGELFFGEGSRLTVL.

This rearrangement joins TRBV18 to TRBJ2-7; 15 nucleotides match TRBD2. After removal of 3 bases from V and 7 bases from J, the junction contained 10 bases not matched to a gene. The CDR3 totals 17 residues. Germline V lookup: CDR1 KGHSH, CDR2 LQKENI. The CDR3 protein is CASSPNGLAGGPGEQYF. Written as DNA, the CDR3 is TGTGCCAGCTCACCTAACGGACTAGCGGGAGGGCCTGGAGAGCAGTACTTC.

Only a few counts were recorded for this clone. The chain uses TRBV5-6 and TRBJ1-2, with D tentatively TRBD1 (6 bases). Between the trimmed V and J ends, which lost 7 bases and 8 bases, there was a span of 12 bases. Germline-derived CDR1 and CDR2 are SGHDT and YYEEEE. This CDR3 region has 11 residues. Here the CDR3 DNA reads TGTGCCAGCGGTCGGGACATCGGCTACACCTTC. This codes for CASGRDIGYTF.

The chain links TRBV10-1 to TRBJ2-3; D remains unclear. Trimming took 0 bases from V and 2 from J, leaving 12 bases between them. This CDR3 contains 16 residues. CDR1 is WNHNN, CDR2 SYGVQD, per germline (reference sequence). The CDR3 DNA reads TGCGCCAGCAGTGAGTCTGTGGGCACAGCCACAGATACGCAGTATTTT. Amino acid sequence: CASSESVGTATDTQYF.

The V and J genes are TRBV30 and TRBJ1-4; tentatively, D is TRBD1 (6 bases). The CDR3 contains 12 residues. V lost 0 bases to trimming and J lost 14 bases, with 13 bases between them. The germline gives CDR1 GTSNPN, CDR2 SVGIG (reference sequence). CDR3 sequence: CAWSVMRGLLFF. CDR3 nucleotides: TGTGCCTGGAGTGTAATGAGGGGGTTGCTGTTTTTT.

V usage is TRBV6-1 and J usage is TRBJ1-5, with 8 bases lining up with TRBD1. This CDR3 has 17 amino acids. The trim removed 1 base at V and 4 bases at J, leaving 9 bases unmatched. Germline V gene lookup returns CDR1 MNHNS and CDR2 SASEGT. CDR3 nucleotide sequence: TGTGCCAGCAGTGAAGTGTCAGGGGGCTGGGATAATCAGCCCCAGCATTTT. Encoded protein: CASSEVSGGWDNQPQHF.

The chain joins TRBV30 to TRBJ1-4, with unresolved D. The CDR3 contains 12 residues. From germline, CDR1 is GTSNPN and CDR2 SVGIG (reference sequence). V gave up 5 bases and J gave up 8 bases, with 12 bases separating them. The DNA for the CDR3 is TGTGCCTGGGAATACAGTGGGGAAAAACTGTTTTTT. It translates to CAWEYSGEKLFF.

The chain links TRBV5-4 to TRBJ2-5, with 10 nucleotides matching TRBD1. Germline V lookup: CDR1 SGHNT, CDR2 YYREEE (reference sequence). V was pared by 4 bases and J by 4 bases, with 7 bases of the junction left unmatched. The CDR3 totals 15 residues. The DNA for the CDR3 is TGTGCCAGCAGCAAGACAGGGGGCGAGAGAGAGACCCAGTACTTC. Translated, it gives CASSKTGGERETQYF. Drawing the rest from reference TRBV5-4 and TRBJ2-5, the complete variable domain is ETGVTQSPTHLIKTRGQQVTLRCSSQSGHNTVSWYQQALGQGPQFIFQYYREEENGRGNFPPRFSGLQFPNYSSELNVNALELDDSALYLCASSKTGGERETQYFGPGTRLLVL.

Only one count was recorded for this clone. The J gene is TRBJ2-5, the V gene TRBV10-3; 7 nucleotides agree with TRBD1. With V trimmed by 0 bases and J by 0 bases, 4 bases remained unmatched. Looked up from germline, CDR1 is ENHRY and CDR2 is SYGVKD. CDR3 length equals 16 residues. In DNA form, the CDR3 reads TGTGCCATCAGTGAGTCGAGGGGGCTTAACCAAGAGACCCAGTACTTC. Translated: CAISESRGLNQETQYF.

The genes are TRBV5-6 and TRBJ1-3; D is possibly TRBD1 (6 bases). From germline, CDR1 is SGHDT and CDR2 YYEEEE. Trimming cost V 4 bases and J 0 bases, with 14 bases left between them. This CDR3 comprises 16 residues. CDR3 in amino acids: CASSPVGHNSGNTIYF. CDR3 sequence (DNA): TGTGCCAGCAGCCCCGTGGGACACAACTCTGGAAACACCATATATTTT.

The chain carries TRBV24-1 and TRBJ2-2; 8 nucleotides line up with TRBD1. The CDR3 extends over 16 amino acids. Germline trimming cut 6 bases from V and 3 bases from J; bases unmatched to any gene: 8. CDR1 is KGHDR and CDR2 is SFDVKD in the germline V gene. DNA for the CDR3: TGTGCCACCAGTCGGACAGGGACAGGATACACCGGGGAGCTGTTTTTT. Protein sequence: CATSRTGTGYTGELFF.

CDR3: CASSLAGGHGTDTQYF. The CDR3 DNA follows: TGTGCCAGCAGCTTAGCGGGGGGGCATGGCACAGATACGCAGTATTTT. This chain uses TRBV11-2 with TRBJ2-3; 8 bases are shared with TRBD2. V dropped 1 base and J dropped 1; count of bases not matched to a gene: 4. The germline V gene has CDR1 SGHAT and CDR2 FQNNGV. The CDR3 has 16 amino acids.

This clone was detected only a few times. The J gene is TRBJ1-1, the V gene TRBV10-3, with TRBD1 as a possible D gene (5 bases). The CDR3 is made up of 14 amino acids. Trimming took 3 bases from V and 3 from J, leaving 11 bases between them. Germline lookup yields CDR1 ENHRY and CDR2 SYGVKD. CDR3 in DNA: TGTGCCATCAGTGACCAGGGCGGGGACACTGAAGCTTTCTTT. Amino acids: CAISDQGGDTEAFF.

The CDR3 reads CASMGQGYNYEQYF. The CDR3 DNA follows: TGTGCCAGCATGGGTCAGGGGTATAACTACGAGCAGTACTTC. The genes are TRBV6-5 and TRBJ2-7; a weak D match, TRBD1 (6 bases). Germline V gene sequence: CDR1 MNHEY, CDR2 SVGAGI. V lost 7 bases and J lost 3, with 16 bases in between. The CDR3 length is 14 residues.

The chain couples TRBV3-1 (or the pseudogene TRBV3-2) to TRBJ1-2; D ambiguous. The germline V gene encodes CDR1 LGHDT and CDR2 YNNKEL (reference sequence). V lost 2 bases, J lost 3 bases, and 10 bases lay in between. The CDR3 has 14 residues. The CDR3 region has the DNA TGTGCCAGCAGCCAAAGGGAGGGCTACTATGGCTACACCTTC. It yields the protein CASSQREGYYGYTF.

J is TRBJ2-6 and V is TRBV6-2 or TRBV6-3; D not certain. Deletions cut 5 bases from V and 0 bases from J, with 11 bases between. Germline values: CDR1 MNHEY, CDR2 SVGEGT. The CDR3 totals 16 residues. The CDR3 DNA reads TGTGCCAGCAGTCCCCCGAGGAACTCTGGGGCCAACGTCCTGACTTTC. Translated: CASSPPRNSGANVLTF.

The CDR3 loop reads CARDRGRTEAFF. The CDR3 bases are TGTGCCAGAGACAGGGGGCGGACTGAAGCTTTCTTT. The V and J genes are TRBV27 and TRBJ1-1, with TRBD1 identical over 10 bases. Germline lookup yields CDR1 MNHEY and CDR2 SMNVEV (reference sequence). Losses at the gene ends were 9 bases for V and 5 bases for J; bases not matched to a gene: 3. CDR3 size: 12 residues.

This clone is a singleton in its sample. V and J are TRBV7-9 and TRBJ2-5, with 9 bases matching TRBD2. CDR3 length: 14 residues. Unmatched junction bases numbered 6, after V lost 5 bases and J lost 5 bases. The germline CDR1 and CDR2 sequences are SEHNR and FQNEAQ (reference sequence). CDR3 region: CASSPWLAGETQYF. The CDR3 DNA reads as TGTGCCAGCAGCCCTTGGCTAGCGGGGGAGACCCAGTACTTC.

J is TRBJ2-7 and V is TRBV19, with D unclear. There are 18 residues in the CDR3. Germline CDR1 and CDR2: LNHDA and SQIVND (reference sequence). V lost 4 bases and J 1 base, leaving 23 bases between the germline ends. The CDR3 is CASSNFYVTSIDSYEQYF. The CDR3 DNA reads as TGTGCCAGTAGTAATTTCTATGTAACGAGTATTGATTCCTACGAGCAGTACTTC.

Only one count was recorded for this clone. The V and J genes are TRBV19 and TRBJ1-6; 10 nucleotides align to TRBD1. The CDR3 totals 16 residues. CDR1 LNHDA and CDR2 SQIVND come from the germline V gene (reference sequence). V shed 4 bases, J shed 7 bases, and the junction held 7 bases outside the gene matches. For the CDR3, the DNA is TGTGCCAGTAGTACCCCTCCGGGACAGGGGAATTCACCCCTCCACTTT. Its protein is CASSTPPGQGNSPLHF.

This chain links TRBV3-1 (or the pseudogene TRBV3-2) with TRBJ1-5; TRBD1 matches at 8 bases. Germline CDR1 is LGHDT and CDR2 is YNNKEL (reference sequence). V shed 0 bases and J 6 bases; nucleotides not matched to a gene: 4. CDR3 length equals 15 residues. CDR3: CASSQDRGLGQPQHF. In DNA form, the CDR3 reads TGTGCCAGCAGCCAAGACAGGGGGCTCGGTCAGCCCCAGCATTTT.

This clone was counted a single time. The V and J genes are TRBV2 and TRBJ1-5, with 8 bases that match TRBD1. Germline loops: CDR1 SNHLY, CDR2 FYNNEI. The V segment lost 9 bases and the J segment 6 bases; nucleotides outside the gene matches: 7. CDR3 length: 13 amino acids. The CDR3 reads CASNRGSGQPQHF. CDR3 bases: TGTGCCAGTAACAGGGGGTCGGGTCAGCCCCAGCATTTT. Full variable domain (rest looked up from reference TRBV2 and TRBJ1-5): EPEVTQTPSHQVTQMGQEVILRCVPISNHLYFYWYRQILGQKVEFLVSFYNNEISEKSEIFDDQFSVERPDGSNFTLKIRSTKLEDSAMYFCASNRGSGQPQHFGDGTRLSIL.

J is TRBJ2-5 and V is TRBV7-9; D may be TRBD2 (5 bases). Trimming pared 5 bases from V and 1 base from J, leaving 14 bases between. The CDR3 extends over 15 amino acids. Germline CDR1 and CDR2: SEHNR and FQNEAQ (reference sequence). Here the CDR3 DNA reads TGTGCCAGCAGCGATACACAGCGGAGCCAAGAGACCCAGTACTTC. Encoded protein: CASSDTQRSQETQYF.

The V gene is TRBV10-3, the J gene TRBJ1-4; a possible D gene is TRBD1 (5 bases). This CDR3 region has 15 residues. V lost 6 bases and J lost 5, with 16 bases in between. The germline V gene encodes CDR1 ENHRY and CDR2 SYGVKD. CDR3 sequence reads: CAISPGTAGNEKLFF. The CDR3 region has the DNA TGTGCCATCAGCCCCGGGACCGCGGGGAATGAAAAACTGTTTTTT.

This sequence joins TRBV19 and TRBJ1-3; 8 nucleotides match TRBD1. Germline CDR1 reads LNHDA; CDR2 reads SQIVND (reference sequence). V was clipped by 8 bases and J by 4 bases; unmatched bases: 4. The CDR3 totals 13 residues. The DNA of the CDR3 is TGTGCCAGTGAGACAGGGGTAGGAAACACCATATATTTT. Protein: CASETGVGNTIYF.

The chain uses TRBV10-1 and TRBJ2-7; perhaps TRBD1 as D (6 bases). Germline V lookup: CDR1 WNHNN, CDR2 SYGVQD (reference sequence). Trimming left V 6 bases short and J 2 bases short, with 11 bases between. This CDR3 is 13 amino acids long. The CDR3 DNA reads as TGCGCCAGCAGGGGGAGACAGGCCTACGAGCAGTACTTC. It translates to CASRGRQAYEQYF.

The chain recombines TRBV5-1 with TRBJ1-2; a possible D gene is TRBD1 (5 bases). CDR3 length: 13 residues. The germline V gene has CDR1 SGHRS and CDR2 YFSETQ. V lost 6 bases to trimming and J lost 8 bases, with 17 bases between them. The CDR3 loop reads CASNPTGVSGYTF. CDR3 coding DNA: TGCGCCAGCAACCCGACGGGGGTATCGGGCTACACCTTC.